This TCR beta chain was identified in a study of blood T cell repertoires in COVID-19. Study-wide background: Sites across the United States, Italy and Spain contributed samples from acute and convalescent COVID-19.

Methods used by the authors: Reference gene primers were amplified, and this amplification served to estimate nucleated cell counts. The protocol was immunoSEQ multiplex PCR, while the TCRdb copy is restricted to in-frame clones and leaves out a portion. V and J calls and clone size are copied from that table; D and trimming were computed from the DNA. The data show some 180,000 clones, approximately 80% seen once. V was pared by 1 base and J by 4 bases, with 7 bases between. The CDR3 spans 13 residues. Germline CDR1 is MNHNS and CDR2 is SASEGT. J is TRBJ1-2 and V is TRBV6-1; D unresolved. The TCR sequence derives from a woman aged 40 to 50 with COVID-19, enrolled during active disease. The specimen was peripheral blood. This chain's CDR3 is CASSEGRIYGYTF. CDR3 bases: TGTGCCAGCAGTGAAGGGCGGATCTATGGCTACACCTTC.